This T cell receptor (beta chain) was documented in a study of blood T cell repertoires in COVID-19. Study-level information: Samples representing acute and convalescent COVID-19 were sourced from the United States, Italy and Spain. PBMCs, B-cell-depleted T cells, or T cells were the source of the cDNA or gDNA that made up the material.

This CDR3 is 12 amino acids long. Germline CDR1 SEHNR, CDR2 FQNEAQ (reference sequence). Trimming cost V 4 bases and J 10 bases, with 11 bases left between them. In the original analysis: Estimates of nucleated cell counts were drawn from the amplification of reference gene primers. Profiling relied on immunoSEQ multiplex PCR, and the TCRdb table lists in-frame clones only, not all of them. The DNA gave D and trimming, while V, J and clone size come from that table. The table records tens of thousands of clones, roughly 84% of them present only once. The chain joins TRBV7-9 to TRBJ2-1; D ambiguous. The sample taken for sequencing was peripheral blood. The receptor comes from a woman older than 75 with active or convalescent COVID-19. CDR3 bases: TGTGCCAGCAGCTCAGATTTATGGGAGCAGTTCTTC. It is translated as CASSSDLWEQFF.